The 19 T cell receptor beta chains below all came from one sample that was sequenced in a study of T cell clonality in common variable immunodeficiency. Some clones are missing from TCRdb's copy, which holds only in-frame ones; the method was immunoSEQ multiplex PCR. Listed here are 50,000 to 65,000 clones without any singletons, the top ten holding about 1.7%. Source material: peripheral blood mononuclear cells. These receptors originate from a person aged 18 to 75 in good health.

In this sample, this clone turned up many times. The sequence runs out 3 residues before the end of the CDR3; the remainder is reconstructed from the germline J gene. V is TRBV19 and J is TRBJ2-1, with D maybe TRBD2 (5 bases). Germline CDR1 LNHDA, CDR2 SQIVND (reference sequence). The CDR3 length is 15 residues. V was shortened by 5 bases and J by 8 bases, with 19 bases between the two germline ends. Incomplete CDR3 DNA: TGTGCCAGTAGTGGGAGACTAAGTGGGTCCGATGAG. This translates into CASSGRLSGSDE. The entire CDR3 protein is CASSGRLSGSDEQFF. Filled out from reference TRBV19 and TRBJ2-1, the complete variable domain reads DGGITQSPKYLFRKEGQNVTLSCEQNLNHDAMYWYRQDPGQGLRLIYYSQIVNDFQKGDIAEGYSVSREKKESFPLTVTSAQKNPTAFYLCASSGRLSGSDEQFFGPGTRLTVL.

This clone was picked up many times. The DNA ends 3 residues before the CDR3 does, and the rest of the CDR3 is filled in from the germline J gene. This rearrangement joins TRBV19 to TRBJ2-6; 7 bases match TRBD1. The germline V gene encodes CDR1 LNHDA and CDR2 SQIVND (reference sequence). The V and J ends lost 3 bases and 2 bases, in that order; junction bases with no gene match: 13. This CDR3 region has 19 residues. The sequenced part of the CDR3 DNA is TGTGCCAGTAGTATTGGGGACAGCCCCCGGGTCACTGGGGCCAACGTC. The encoded protein is CASSIGDSPRVTGANV. The entire CDR3 protein reads CASSIGDSPRVTGANVLTF. Full variable domain (rest looked up from reference TRBV19 and TRBJ2-6): DGGITQSPKYLFRKEGQNVTLSCEQNLNHDAMYWYRQDPGQGLRLIYYSQIVNDFQKGDIAEGYSVSREKKESFPLTVTSAQKNPTAFYLCASSIGDSPRVTGANVLTFGAGSRLTVL.

This clone was recorded many times. Read sequence stops 3 residues before the CDR3 end, and the germline J gene provides the missing end. The chain uses TRBV12-3 or TRBV12-4 and TRBJ2-1, with TRBD2 matching 14 bases. The CDR3 length is 15 residues. V gave up 0 bases and J gave up 9 bases; unmatched junction bases: 1. The CDR3 sequence: CASSLAGTSGGEQFF. The part of the CDR3 DNA that was read is TGTGCCAGCAGTTTAGCGGGGACTAGCGGGGGTGAG.

This clone was counted many times. The DNA ends 3 residues before the CDR3 does, and the rest of the CDR3 is filled in from the germline J gene. The rearrangement links TRBV4-1 to TRBJ1-6, with 8 bases that match TRBD1. Looked up from germline, CDR1 is MGHRA and CDR2 is YSYEKL. This CDR3 is 16 amino acids long. V trimming: 6 bases; J trimming: 7 bases; junction bases outside the gene matches: 11. The chain's CDR3 is CASRMPGQGGNSPLHF. Incomplete CDR3 DNA: TGCGCCAGCAGAATGCCCGGACAGGGTGGAAATTCACCC.

This clone came up many times. The read ends 3 residues early relative to the CDR3; the germline J gene fills the gap. The chain uses TRBV29-1 and TRBJ2-1; TRBD2 matches 9 bases. Trimming at V came to 7 bases and at J to 5 bases, leaving 9 bases not matched to a gene. From germline, CDR1 is SQVTM and CDR2 ANQGSEA. The length of the CDR3 is 14 residues. Incomplete CDR3 DNA: TGCAGCGGCGTTAGCGGGAGAATGCACAATGAG. It specifies CSGVSGRMHNE. The whole CDR3 sequence reads CSGVSGRMHNEQFF.

In its sample, this clone was seen many times. The read is 3 residues too short to cover the CDR3 end, so that end is filled in from the germline J gene. J is TRBJ2-2 and V is TRBV7-8; possible D gene TRBD2, 6 bases. The V and J ends lost 1 base and 5 bases respectively, with 14 bases between them. Germline loops: CDR1 SGHVS, CDR2 FQNEAQ. This CDR3 has 16 residues. CDR3 DNA, as far as it was read: TGTGCCAGCAGCTTAGTTATAGGACTAAGTACCGGGGAG. Residues: CASSLVIGLSTGE. The full CDR3 sequence reads CASSLVIGLSTGELFF.

This clone was observed at least ten times. From the germline J gene comes the end of the CDR3, since the read stops 3 residues before it. The chain carries TRBV19 and TRBJ1-5; 7 bases are shared with TRBD1. CDR1 and CDR2 (germline): LNHDA, SQIVND (reference sequence). The ends lost 6 bases at V and 4 bases at J; junction bases unmatched: 9. The CDR3 runs 15 residues. CDR3 protein: CASRTSQGSNQPQHF. Incomplete CDR3 DNA: TGTGCCAGTAGGACCTCACAGGGGTCAAATCAGCCC.

In its sample, this clone was seen many times. The CDR3 DNA, read in part, is TGCAGTGCTGCAGGACTAGCTGCCTCTTACAATGAG. It translates to CSAAGLAASYNE. The entire CDR3 sequence reads CSAAGLAASYNEQFF. The chain couples TRBV20-1 to TRBJ2-1, with 8 bases lining up with TRBD2. The CDR3 end falls 3 residues outside the read, so it is completed with the germline J gene. The germline CDR1 and CDR2 sequences are DFQATT and SNEGSKA (reference sequence). The CDR3 loop spans 15 amino acids. After removal of 5 bases from V and 4 bases from J, the junction contained 10 bases not matched to a gene.

Notes on this clone: The observed sequence ends 3 residues before the CDR3 terminus, with the missing tail filled in from the germline J gene. The chain uses TRBV2 and TRBJ1-6, with 10 bases that match TRBD1. V trimming: 3 bases; J trimming: 10 bases; junction bases outside the gene matches: 3. CDR1 and CDR2 (germline): SNHLY, FYNNEI. The CDR3 extends over 14 amino acids. The sequenced CDR3 bases are TGTGCCAGCAGTGAGGACAGGGGGTGGTCACCC. It specifies CASSEDRGWSP. The CDR3, in full, reads CASSEDRGWSPLHF.

This clone was observed at least ten times. Coverage ceases 3 residues before the CDR3 finishes, and the germline J gene fills in the end. The rearrangement joins TRBV29-1 to TRBJ1-1; TRBD1 is a possible D gene (6 bases). Trimming stripped 7 bases from V and 5 bases from J, with 23 bases between. Germline lookup yields CDR1 SQVTM and CDR2 ANQGSEA. The CDR3 totals 15 residues. The CDR3 is CSANHGGAGRTEAFF. CDR3 bases read: TGCAGCGCCAACCACGGGGGGGCTGGGCGAACTGAA.

Ten or more counts support this clone. Sequencing ends 3 residues short of the CDR3 end; the germline J gene provides the rest. The chain recombines TRBV7-3 with TRBJ2-1; 9 bases map to TRBD1. This CDR3 comprises 17 residues. The trim removed 4 bases at V and 2 bases at J, leaving 9 bases unmatched. Germline V gene data show CDR1 as SGHTA and CDR2 as FQGTGA. CDR3 residues: CASSSRPGQGAYNEQFF. CDR3 bases read: TGTGCCAGCAGCTCAAGACCGGGACAGGGTGCCTACAATGAG.

This clone was counted many times. Read data end 3 residues before the CDR3 end; the end is taken from the germline J gene. The chain uses TRBV6-1 and TRBJ1-6; D is unresolved. The V gene lost 4 bases and the J gene lost 0 bases, with 10 bases spanning the gap. Germline V gene sequence: CDR1 MNHNS, CDR2 SASEGT. There are 16 residues in the CDR3. This CDR3 is CASSGGPVSYNSPLHF. CDR3 bases read: TGTGCCAGCAGTGGAGGGCCGGTCTCCTATAATTCACCC.

This clone was detected ten times or more. The read terminates 3 residues before the CDR3 end, so the remaining end is supplied by the germline J gene. The chain couples TRBV19 to TRBJ2-2; the D gene is possibly TRBD1 (5 bases). Trimming shortened V by 5 bases and J by 6 bases, and 7 bases separated the two germline ends. This CDR3 is built from 12 residues. Germline CDR1 is LNHDA and CDR2 is SQIVND (reference sequence). Incomplete CDR3 DNA: TGTGCCAGTAGTCAGGGATCCGGGGAG. This translates into CASSQGSGE. The CDR3 in its entirety is CASSQGSGELFF.

This clone was detected ten times or more. The read ends 3 residues before the CDR3 terminus; that terminus is restored from the germline J gene. The chain links TRBV7-3 to TRBJ2-5; 9 bases agree with TRBD2. The CDR3 extends over 18 amino acids. In germline, CDR1 is SGHTA, CDR2 FQGTGA. The V gene end was trimmed by 5 bases and the J gene end by 5 bases; junction bases not matched to a gene: 18. The covered CDR3 bases are TGTGCCAGCAGCGAAATCCCGGGGACTAGCTCATTTTTGGAGACC. Its protein is CASSEIPGTSSFLET. The CDR3 in full is CASSEIPGTSSFLETQYF. Together with reference TRBV7-3 and TRBJ2-5, the CDR3 gives the full variable domain: GAGVSQTPSNKVTEKGKYVELRCDPISGHTALYWYRQSLGQGPEFLIYFQGTGAADDSGLPNDRFFAVRPEGSVSTLKIQRTERGDSAVYLCASSEIPGTSSFLETQYFGPGTRLLVL.

This clone has a count of ten or more. The read terminates 3 residues before the CDR3 end, so the remaining end is supplied by the germline J gene. The rearrangement links TRBV13 to TRBJ2-4; TRBD2 agrees at 12 bases. The CDR3 covers 18 residues. The germline CDR1 and CDR2 sequences are PRHDT and FYEKMQ (reference sequence). V was clipped by 5 bases and J by 0 bases; unmatched bases: 8. The CDR3 bases that were read are TGTGCCAGCAGCGTCGGCGGGACTAGCGGGTTAGCCAAAAACATT. It specifies CASSVGGTSGLAKNI. The whole CDR3 is CASSVGGTSGLAKNIQYF.

Many counts were recorded for this clone. The missing CDR3 end, 3 residues past where the read stops, is filled in from the germline J gene. The chain uses TRBV20-1 and TRBJ1-1; TRBD1 matches at 7 bases. The J segment lost 1 base and the V segment lost 3 bases, leaving 2 bases of the junction unmatched. Germline values: CDR1 DFQATT, CDR2 SNEGSKA (reference sequence). This CDR3 region has 13 residues. The part of the CDR3 DNA that was read is TGCAGTGCTAGTGGGACAGCGAACACTGAA. Its translation: CSASGTANTE. The CDR3 in its entirety is CSASGTANTEAFF.

This clone has ten or more counts. The read terminates 3 residues before the CDR3 end, so the remaining end is supplied by the germline J gene. The V call is TRBV7-9, the J call TRBJ2-1; TRBD2 might be the D (6 bases). Between the trimmed V and J ends, which lost 5 bases and 4 bases, there was a span of 15 bases. Germline V gene lookup returns CDR1 SEHNR and CDR2 FQNEAQ (reference sequence). The length of the CDR3 is 15 residues. The CDR3: CASSRGTPRYNEQFF. Partial CDR3 DNA: TGTGCCAGCAGCCGGGGGACTCCCCGATACAATGAG.

In this sample, this clone turned up many times. The read halts 3 residues ahead of the CDR3 end, with the missing end drawn from the germline J gene. The chain carries TRBV13 and TRBJ1-5, with 8 bases fitting TRBD1. This CDR3 is built from 15 residues. V lost 0 bases, J lost 2 bases, and 0 bases stayed unmatched. Germline CDR1 PRHDT, CDR2 FYEKMQ (reference sequence). This CDR3 is CASSLGQGGNQPQHF. The sequenced CDR3 bases are TGTGCCAGCAGCTTAGGACAGGGGGGCAATCAGCCC.

This clone was found many times. The read terminates 3 residues ahead of where the CDR3 ends, so the germline J gene completes it. The rearrangement uses TRBV11-2 and TRBJ2-7, with TRBD2 matching over 7 bases. This CDR3 is 14 amino acids long. Germline trimming cut 1 base from V and 2 bases from J; bases unmatched to any gene: 2. CDR1 is SGHAT, CDR2 FQNNGV, per germline. CDR3 bases read: TGTGCCAGCAGCTTAGGGGCGGGAGCCTACGAG. This encodes CASSLGAGAYE. The whole CDR3 reads CASSLGAGAYEQYF.